A single sample is the source of the 17 T cell receptor beta chains below, sequenced in a study of blood T cell repertoires in COVID-19. This table comes from immunoSEQ multiplex PCR, and its TCRdb copy is limited to in-frame clones, with some not included. This sample has about 74,000 clones, with over 70% found just once. The sample comprised peripheral blood. Source of these receptors: a man between 65 and 85 years old with acute or convalescent COVID-19.

This clone was found many times. This chain uses TRBV10-3 with TRBJ2-7; possibly TRBD2 for D (6 bases). The CDR3 is 15 amino acids. Trimming removed 0 bases at V and 0 bases at J, with 9 bases between. Germline V gives CDR1 ENHRY, CDR2 SYGVKD. CDR3: CAISESGLGSYEQYF. CDR3 DNA: TGTGCCATCAGTGAGTCGGGACTTGGCTCCTACGAGCAGTACTTC.

The CDR3 reads CASSPVSGQETQYF. The CDR3 DNA reads as TGTGCCAGCAGCCCAGTTAGCGGACAAGAGACCCAGTACTTC. The chain combines TRBV7-8 with TRBJ2-5; D may be TRBD2 (6 bases). Deletions cut 5 bases from V and 2 bases from J, with 12 bases between. The germline gives CDR1 SGHVS, CDR2 FQNEAQ. The length of the CDR3 is 14 residues.

The V call is TRBV21-1, the J call TRBJ2-3; the table's D gene call, TRBD2, was not cross checked with the DNA. TRBV21-1 is a pseudogene locus. This CDR3 spans 15 amino acids. DNA of the CDR3: TGTGCCAGCAGCAAATCCCCCGGCGGGGCAGATACGCAGTATTTT. Protein product: CASSKSPGGADTQYF.

This clone has just one count. V is TRBV7-9 and J is TRBJ2-3, with 9 bases fitting TRBD2. V lost 3 bases to trimming and J lost 2 bases; unmatched junction nucleotides: 12. The germline gives CDR1 SEHNR, CDR2 FQNEAQ (reference sequence). CDR3 length: 18 residues. Here the CDR3 DNA reads TGTGCCAGCAGCTTGTATCCGGGACTAGCTATTATCACAGATACGCAGTATTTT. This encodes CASSLYPGLAIITDTQYF.

J is TRBJ1-2 and V is TRBV12-3 or TRBV12-4, with D possibly TRBD1 on 5 matching bases. Trimming took off 1 base at V and 2 bases at J, with 5 bases between the two ends. This CDR3 comprises 13 residues. The DNA for the CDR3 is TGTGCCAGCAGTTTAGGACAGAACTATGGCTACACCTTC. This codes for CASSLGQNYGYTF.

This chain uses TRBV19 with TRBJ1-1; 7 bases line up with TRBD1. Germline values: CDR1 LNHDA, CDR2 SQIVND (reference sequence). CDR3 length equals 14 residues. With 4 bases clipped from V and 1 base from J, the junction kept 3 bases outside the gene matches. This chain's CDR3 is CASSRGTENTEAFF. For the CDR3, the DNA is TGTGCCAGTAGTAGAGGGACAGAGAACACTGAAGCTTTCTTT.

This rearrangement joins TRBV2 to TRBJ1-6; D unresolved. Trimming stripped 11 bases from V and 8 bases from J, with 16 bases between. From germline, CDR1 is SNHLY and CDR2 FYNNEI. There are 13 residues in the CDR3. The CDR3 protein is CAFGSQSDSPLHF. CDR3 DNA: TGTGCCTTTGGTAGCCAGTCTGATTCACCCCTCCACTTT.

The chain combines TRBV4-1 with TRBJ2-7, with 7 bases matching TRBD2. V gave up 1 base and J gave up 6 bases; unmatched junction bases: 12. Germline CDR1 MGHRA, CDR2 YSYEKL. The CDR3 sequence is 16 residues long. The CDR3 bases are TGCGCCAGCAGCCAAGTCGGAGGGCTAGCGGAGGGCGAGCAGTACTTC. This gives the protein CASSQVGGLAEGEQYF.

This clone was detected a few times. The V call is TRBV3-1 (or the pseudogene TRBV3-2), the J call TRBJ2-3; a weak D match, TRBD2 (5 bases). Germline CDR1 is LGHDT and CDR2 is YNNKEL (reference sequence). Trimming removed 4 bases at V and 1 base at J, with 12 bases between. The CDR3 covers 15 residues. CDR3 protein: CASSRGLTRTDTQYF. For the CDR3, the DNA is TGTGCCAGCAGCCGAGGACTGACTCGCACAGATACGCAGTATTTT.

The V gene is TRBV2, the J gene TRBJ2-7, with 10 positions matching TRBD1. CDR3 length: 14 amino acids. Germline lookup yields CDR1 SNHLY and CDR2 FYNNEI. Germline trimming cut 4 bases from V and 1 base from J; bases unmatched to any gene: 1. The CDR3 coding sequence is TGTGCCAGCAGTGGGACAGGGGGTTCCTACGAGCAGTACTTC. As protein: CASSGTGGSYEQYF.

The chain carries TRBV18 and TRBJ2-2, with TRBD1 as a possible D gene (5 bases). V was trimmed by 0 bases and J by 6 bases, leaving 11 bases between them. The CDR3 loop spans 15 amino acids. CDR1 and CDR2 (germline): KGHSH, LQKENI. The CDR3 bases are TGTGCCAGCTCACCACCGGCAGGGCTGGCCGGGGAGCTGTTTTTT. Residues: CASSPPAGLAGELFF.

The rearrangement links TRBV20-1 to TRBJ2-7; possible D gene TRBD2, 5 bases. Germline CDR1 reads DFQATT; CDR2 reads SNEGSKA (reference sequence). There are 14 residues in the CDR3. The germline V and J ends were trimmed by 3 bases and 0 bases, with 12 bases remaining between them. The CDR3 loop reads CSASDIRGSYEQYF. The DNA of the CDR3 is TGCAGTGCTAGTGACATCCGGGGCTCCTACGAGCAGTACTTC.

The chain has TRBV18 and TRBJ2-7; a weak D match, TRBD1 (5 bases). The CDR3 runs to 13 residues. V was clipped by 6 bases and J by 2 bases, with 11 bases between them. The germline CDR1 and CDR2 sequences are KGHSH and LQKENI. The CDR3 nucleotides read TGTGCCAGCTCCCTGACAGAGACCTACGAGCAGTACTTC. Residues: CASSLTETYEQYF.

The chain couples TRBV19 to TRBJ2-3; possible D gene TRBD2, 7 bases. The germline V gene has CDR1 LNHDA and CDR2 SQIVND (reference sequence). The ends were cut back, 1 base at V and 1 base at J, with 12 bases in the middle. This CDR3 is built from 16 residues. The CDR3 bases are TGTGCCAGTAGTATAGGGGGGGGCGCCGGCACAGATACGCAGTATTTT. Translation gives CASSIGGGAGTDTQYF. The full variable domain, rest sourced from reference TRBV19 and TRBJ2-3, is DGGITQSPKYLFRKEGQNVTLSCEQNLNHDAMYWYRQDPGQGLRLIYYSQIVNDFQKGDIAEGYSVSREKKESFPLTVTSAQKNPTAFYLCASSIGGGAGTDTQYFGPGTRLTVL.

The chain has TRBV2 and TRBJ1-5; tentative D call: TRBD1 (5 bases). Deletions cut 10 bases from V and 2 bases from J, with 18 bases between. The germline gives CDR1 SNHLY, CDR2 FYNNEI. This CDR3 has 15 residues. Here the CDR3 DNA reads TGTGCCACACGAGTGACAGCAGATGGCAATCAGCCCCAGCATTTT. Protein product: CATRVTADGNQPQHF.

The V gene is TRBV7-2, the J gene TRBJ2-4; perhaps TRBD1 as D (6 bases). Germline V lookup: CDR1 SGHTA, CDR2 FQGNSA. The length of the CDR3 is 13 residues. The V end was cut by 8 bases, the J end by 7 bases, with 15 bases between. The CDR3 sequence is CASSLKGVNIQYF. For the CDR3, the DNA is TGTGCCAGCTCCCTTAAGGGGGTGAACATTCAGTACTTC.

This sequence joins TRBV2 and TRBJ2-6; weak D call: TRBD1 (5 bases). CDR1 is SNHLY, CDR2 FYNNEI, per germline. This CDR3 is 16 amino acids long. Trimming shortened V by 11 bases and J by 1 base, and 18 bases separated the two germline ends. CDR3 sequence reads: CAGAIQGPSGANVLTF. The CDR3 DNA follows: TGTGCCGGAGCAATCCAGGGCCCTTCTGGGGCCAACGTCCTGACTTTC.